This T cell receptor beta chain comes out of a study of cytomegalovirus exposure and HLA in healthy donors. Study outcomes and limitations: Later analysis associated a missense DCLRE1C variant with TCR beta V- and J-gene trimming. In an earlier analysis, most TCR beta V segments were productive about 87% or about 30% of the time.

Comment on this clone: The antigen is unknown.

It was with 60 Vbeta and 13 Jbeta primers that the PCR ran. In the original workflow: The authors later counted roughly 79 million unique TCR beta chains, 9.5 million to 11 million of them shared. The method was immunoSEQ multiplex PCR; TCRdb's version includes in-frame clones alone and lacks a portion of them. Clone size and V and J calls were adopted from that table, with D and trimming inferred from the DNA. The sample carries approximately 120,000 clones, 65% to 85% recorded once. Trimming cost V 6 bases and J 6 bases; bases outside gene matches: 8. The CDR3 runs 14 residues. Germline V lookup: CDR1 SNHLY, CDR2 FYNNEI.

The sample consisted of PBMCs. The V call is TRBV2, the J call TRBJ1-2; 9 bases agree with TRBD1. The TCR was taken from a man between 18 and 29 years old in good health and CMV-seropositive. CDR3 loop: CASSRTDRGNGYTF. Written as DNA, the CDR3 is TGTGCCAGCAGCAGAACCGACAGGGGGAATGGCTACACCTTC.